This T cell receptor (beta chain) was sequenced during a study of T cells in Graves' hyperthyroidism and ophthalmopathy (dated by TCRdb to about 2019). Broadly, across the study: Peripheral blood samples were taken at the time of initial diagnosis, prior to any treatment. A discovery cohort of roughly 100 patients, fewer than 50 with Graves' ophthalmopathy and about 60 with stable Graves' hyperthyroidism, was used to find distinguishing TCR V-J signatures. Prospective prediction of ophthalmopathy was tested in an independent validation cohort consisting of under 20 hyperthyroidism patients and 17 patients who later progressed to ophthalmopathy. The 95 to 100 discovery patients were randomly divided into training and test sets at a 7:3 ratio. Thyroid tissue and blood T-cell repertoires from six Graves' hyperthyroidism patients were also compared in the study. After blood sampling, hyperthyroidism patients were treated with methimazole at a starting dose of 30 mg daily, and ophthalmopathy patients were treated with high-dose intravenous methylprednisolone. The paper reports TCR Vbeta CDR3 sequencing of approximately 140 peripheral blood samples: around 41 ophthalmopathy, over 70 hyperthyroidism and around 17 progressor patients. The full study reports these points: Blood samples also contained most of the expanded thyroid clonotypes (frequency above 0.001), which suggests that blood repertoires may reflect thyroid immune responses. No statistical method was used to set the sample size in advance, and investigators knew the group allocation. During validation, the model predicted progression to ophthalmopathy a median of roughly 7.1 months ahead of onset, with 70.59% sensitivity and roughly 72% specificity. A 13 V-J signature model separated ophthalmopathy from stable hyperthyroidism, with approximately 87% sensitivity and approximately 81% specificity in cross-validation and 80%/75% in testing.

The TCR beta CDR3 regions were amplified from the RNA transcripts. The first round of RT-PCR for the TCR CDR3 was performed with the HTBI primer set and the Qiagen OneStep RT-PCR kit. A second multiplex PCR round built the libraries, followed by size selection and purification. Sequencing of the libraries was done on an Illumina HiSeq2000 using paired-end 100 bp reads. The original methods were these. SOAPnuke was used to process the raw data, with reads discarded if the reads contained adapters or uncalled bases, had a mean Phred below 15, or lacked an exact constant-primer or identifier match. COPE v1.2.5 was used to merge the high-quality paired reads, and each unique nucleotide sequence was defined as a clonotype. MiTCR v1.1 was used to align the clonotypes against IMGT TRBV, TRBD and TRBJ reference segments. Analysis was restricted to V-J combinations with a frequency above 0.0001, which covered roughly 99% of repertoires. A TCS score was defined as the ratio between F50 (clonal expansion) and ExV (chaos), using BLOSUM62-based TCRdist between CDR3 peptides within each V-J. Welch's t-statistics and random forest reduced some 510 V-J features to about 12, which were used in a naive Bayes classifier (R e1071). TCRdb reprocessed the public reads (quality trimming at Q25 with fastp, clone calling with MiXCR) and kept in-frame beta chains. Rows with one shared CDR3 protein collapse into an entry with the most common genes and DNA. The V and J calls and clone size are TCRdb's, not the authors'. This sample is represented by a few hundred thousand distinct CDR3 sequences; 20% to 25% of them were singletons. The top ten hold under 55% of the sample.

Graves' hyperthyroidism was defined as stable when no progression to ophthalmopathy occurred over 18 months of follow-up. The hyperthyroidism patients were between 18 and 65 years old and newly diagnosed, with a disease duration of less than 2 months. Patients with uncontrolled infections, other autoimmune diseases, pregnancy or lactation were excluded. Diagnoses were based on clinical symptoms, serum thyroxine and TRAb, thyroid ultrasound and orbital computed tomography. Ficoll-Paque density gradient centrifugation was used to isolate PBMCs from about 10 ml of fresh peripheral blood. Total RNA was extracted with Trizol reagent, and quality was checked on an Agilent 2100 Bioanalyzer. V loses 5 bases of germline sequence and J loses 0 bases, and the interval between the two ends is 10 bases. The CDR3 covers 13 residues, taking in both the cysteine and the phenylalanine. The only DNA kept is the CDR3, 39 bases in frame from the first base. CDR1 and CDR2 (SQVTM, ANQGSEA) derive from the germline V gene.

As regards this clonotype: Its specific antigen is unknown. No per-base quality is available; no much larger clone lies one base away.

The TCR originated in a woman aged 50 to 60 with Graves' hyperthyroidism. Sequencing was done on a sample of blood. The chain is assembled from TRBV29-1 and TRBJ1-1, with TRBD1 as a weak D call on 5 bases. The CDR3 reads CSVRGALNTEAFF. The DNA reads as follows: TGCAGCGTTAGGGGTGCCTTGAACACTGAAGCTTTCTTT.